This T cell receptor beta chain came from a study of Ad26.COV2.S vaccination and SARS-CoV-2 variants. Study overall: Intramuscular Ad26.COV2.S doses were given once or twice, 56 days apart.

Concerning this clone itself: The antigen remains undetermined.

The treatment: around 19 received Ad26.COV2.S at low or high dose, single or two shots; 5 received placebo; per-sample allocation not given. Samples analyzed were those drawn on day 63 after the first vaccine or placebo injection. Findings and limits, study-wide: Measures of TCR breadth and depth may have fallen short of total T cell responses. The study found higher spike-specific TCR breadth in vaccine than placebo recipients.

The CDR3 runs 15 residues. Trimming cost V 0 bases and J 3 bases, with 7 bases left between them. From germline, CDR1 is SGHRS and CDR2 YFSETQ. TCRdb keeps only in-frame clones here, not all; method: immunoSEQ multiplex PCR. The table lists 500,000 or so clones, 85% to 90% of them singletons. The source is a person between 18 and 65 years old who received the Ad26.COV2.S COVID-19 vaccine or a placebo. V is TRBV5-1 and J is TRBJ1-6; D gene uncertain. The input for sequencing was peripheral blood, taken in a trial of Ad26.COV2.S vaccine versus placebo. CDR3 in amino acids: CASSLGEGYNSPLHF. The DNA of the CDR3 is TGCGCCAGCAGCTTGGGTGAAGGCTATAATTCACCCCTCCACTTT. The whole variable domain, filled in from reference TRBV5-1 and TRBJ1-6, reads KAGVTQTPRYLIKTRGQQVTLSCSPISGHRSVSWYQQTPGQGLQFLFEYFSETQRNKGNFPGRFSGRQFSNSRSEMNVSTLELGDSALYLCASSLGEGYNSPLHFGNGTRLTVT.